This T cell receptor beta chain originates from a study of neoadjuvant anti-PD-1 for oral cavity cancer. At the level of the study: Patients without progression received a fourth nivolumab dose around day 43, then surgical resection on days 50-56.

The time point: after neoadjuvant nivolumab, at surgical resection. The assay was immunoSEQ multiplex PCR, and TCRdb's table has in-frame clones only and misses some. Of over 65,000 clones in the sample, about nine tenths were seen once. This CDR3 has 13 amino acids. CDR1 is SGHTA and CDR2 is FQGNSA in the germline V gene. With 5 bases removed from V and 8 bases from J, the gap between germline ends came to 12 bases. The specimen comprised PBMCs, sampled after nivolumab (anti-PD-1) treatment. The sequence came from a person aged 35-79 years with oral cavity squamous cell carcinoma. V usage is TRBV7-2 and J usage is TRBJ1-4; D is uncertain. CDR3 nucleotides: TGTGCCAGCAGCAGACCCCCGGCCGAAAAACTGTTTTTT. Its protein product is CASSRPPAEKLFF.